The following is a TCR beta chain sequence with its context. Antigen specificity is unknown. This sample was taken from a study of cytomegalovirus exposure and HLA in healthy donors. Overall study context: Genotyping showed 81% of roughly 390 donors falling in the Caucasian-associated ancestry cluster. Points from the study as a whole: Later analysis indicated greater clonal expansion among HLA-associated TCR beta chains than among equally common other chains.

This PCR relied on a set of 60 Vbeta primers and 13 Jbeta primers. In the original workflow: Roughly 10 million shared chains were among about 80 million unique TCR beta chains counted in a later analysis. Clones were sequenced by immunoSEQ multiplex PCR, and TCRdb holds only the in-frame ones, with some missing. Clonal size and the V and J genes are those of that table, whereas D and trimming came from the DNA. The sample yields around 98,000 clones, under 75% seen once. Among the donors, all were healthy bone marrow donors. Input material: PBMCs. The source is a female donor in good health and CMV-seronegative.

The CDR3 bases are TGTGCCAGCAGCGCCGATGGGCGGGAGAATGAGCAGTTCTTC. This sequence encodes CASSADGRENEQFF. The J gene is TRBJ2-1, the V gene TRBV5-6, with 7 bases aligning to TRBD2. Germline trimming cut 4 bases from V and 7 bases from J; bases unmatched to any gene: 8. The CDR3 is 14 amino acids. The germline CDR1 and CDR2 sequences are SGHDT and YYEEEE.